Presented here are 8 T cell receptor beta chains from one specimen sequenced in a study of cytomegalovirus exposure and HLA in healthy donors. The PCR made use of 60 Vbeta and 13 Jbeta primers. The protocol was immunoSEQ multiplex PCR, while the TCRdb copy is restricted to in-frame clones and leaves out a portion. The sample holds 150,000 to 200,000 clones, under 80% seen once. The sequencing sample was made of PBMCs. Receptors originate from a female donor in good health and CMV-seronegative.

J is TRBJ1-4 and V is TRBV5-4; TRBD1 matches at 9 bases. The CDR3 loop spans 17 amino acids. V dropped 0 bases and J dropped 0; count of bases not matched to a gene: 3. Germline lookup yields CDR1 SGHNT and CDR2 YYREEE (reference sequence). CDR3 nucleotides: TGTGCCAGCAGCTTGGGAGGGACAGGGACAACTAATGAAAAACTGTTTTTT. Its translation is CASSLGGTGTTNEKLFF. The full variable domain, with the rest looked up from reference TRBV5-4 and TRBJ1-4, is ETGVTQSPTHLIKTRGQQVTLRCSSQSGHNTVSWYQQALGQGPQFIFQYYREEENGRGNFPPRFSGLQFPNYSSELNVNALELDDSALYLCASSLGGTGTTNEKLFFGSGTQLSVL.

The chain has TRBV6-1 and TRBJ2-1, with TRBD2 matching over 10 bases. Trimming cost V 1 base and J 9 bases; bases outside gene matches: 6. This CDR3 has 15 residues. The germline V gene has CDR1 MNHNS and CDR2 SASEGT. CDR3 region: CASSEGLAGAAEQFF. In DNA, the CDR3 is TGTGCCAGCAGTGAAGGGCTAGCGGGAGCAGCTGAGCAGTTCTTC.

As concerns this clone: Additional DNA sequences in this sample encode the identical CDR3. V gene TRBV9 combines with J gene TRBJ2-3, with 12 bases identical to TRBD2. Trimming at V came to 2 bases and at J to 4 bases, leaving 2 bases not matched to a gene. The CDR3 is 15 amino acids. Germline loops: CDR1 SGDLS, CDR2 YYNGEE. In DNA, the CDR3 is TGTGCCAGCAGCGTGACTAGCGGGAGCCCAGATACGCAGTATTTT. This translates into CASSVTSGSPDTQYF.

V is TRBV5-1 and J is TRBJ2-2; possibly TRBD1 for D (6 bases). CDR1 and CDR2 (germline): SGHRS, YFSETQ. The V end lost 0 bases, the J end lost 7 bases, and 10 bases lay between the germline ends. The CDR3 contains 14 residues. The CDR3 sequence: CASSLEVGGGELFF. In DNA, the CDR3 is TGCGCCAGCAGCTTGGAAGTAGGGGGCGGGGAGCTGTTTTTT. Using reference TRBV5-1 and TRBJ2-2 for the parts outside the CDR3, the full variable domain is KAGVTQTPRYLIKTRGQQVTLSCSPISGHRSVSWYQQTPGQGLQFLFEYFSETQRNKGNFPGRFSGRQFSNSRSEMNVSTLELGDSALYLCASSLEVGGGELFFGEGSRLTVL.

This clone was detected once. The chain couples TRBV6-5 to TRBJ1-2, with 9 nucleotides matching TRBD1. CDR3 length: 16 amino acids. Germline V lookup: CDR1 MNHEY, CDR2 SVGAGI. J gave up 4 bases and V 0 bases, and 6 bases lay outside the gene matches. DNA of the CDR3: TGTGCCAGCAGTTACTCGGGGGACAGGGACCTCTATGGCTACACCTTC. Translated, it gives CASSYSGDRDLYGYTF.

The chain combines TRBV15 with TRBJ1-1, with TRBD1 as a possible D gene (6 bases). CDR3 length: 14 residues. The germline CDR1 and CDR2 sequences are LNHNV and YYDKDF (reference sequence). V lost 0 bases and J lost 3, with 8 bases in between. CDR3 sequence (DNA): TGTGCCACCAGCAGAGATTACAGGGACACTGAAGCTTTCTTT. This translates into CATSRDYRDTEAFF.

This clone was found once. The V call is TRBV2, the J call TRBJ1-6; 9 bases agree with TRBD1. The CDR3 is made up of 16 amino acids. V was pared by 6 bases and J by 7 bases, with 10 bases of the junction left unmatched. CDR1 is SNHLY and CDR2 is FYNNEI in the germline V gene. Here the CDR3 DNA reads TGTGCCAGCAGGGGAATGACAGGGGGAGGAAATTCACCCCTCCACTTT. It codes for CASRGMTGGGNSPLHF.

The chain has TRBV4-1 and TRBJ1-1, with D perhaps TRBD1 (6 bases). Trimming left V 5 bases short and J 3 bases short, with 16 bases between. The CDR3 contains 15 residues. Germline V gene sequence: CDR1 MGHRA, CDR2 YSYEKL. The CDR3 loop is CASSSQGKGDTEAFF. CDR3 bases: TGCGCCAGCAGCTCCCAGGGGAAAGGGGACACTGAAGCTTTCTTT.